These 19 T cell receptor beta chains share one sample of origin, sequenced in a study of PD-1 blockade in classical Hodgkin lymphoma. All trial patients relapsed after autologous stem cell transplantation. Clones were sequenced by immunoSEQ multiplex PCR, and TCRdb holds only the in-frame ones, with some missing. The table shows about 98,000 clones, with roughly 80% occurring only once. Here the sequenced sample was peripheral blood mononuclear cells (PBMCs), taken before the second cycle of nivolumab. Every receptor here comes from a human donor with classical Hodgkin lymphoma.

This clone appeared a single time. CDR3 bases: TGTGCCAGCAGTTACTCGGGCGGGAGGGGATACAATGAGCAGTTCTTC. Amino acids: CASSYSGGRGYNEQFF. The chain joins TRBV6-5 to TRBJ2-1, with TRBD2 matching 9 bases. The J segment lost 4 bases and the V segment lost 0 bases, leaving 4 bases of the junction unmatched. Germline CDR1 MNHEY, CDR2 SVGAGI. The CDR3 is 16 residues long.

V is TRBV19 and J is TRBJ1-5; tentative D call: TRBD1 (5 bases). V lost 1 base to trimming and J lost 7 bases, with 17 bases between them. The CDR3 sequence is 16 residues long. The V gene's germline CDR1 is LNHDA and CDR2 SQIVND (reference sequence). The CDR3 protein is CASSIGPDRFGQPQHF. CDR3 nucleotide sequence: TGTGCCAGTAGTATAGGGCCTGACAGATTTGGCCAGCCCCAGCATTTT.

The V gene is TRBV6-1, the J gene TRBJ1-1; possible D gene TRBD1, 5 bases. Germline V gene sequence: CDR1 MNHNS, CDR2 SASEGT. The V end was cut by 2 bases, the J end by 0 bases, with 10 bases between. CDR3 length equals 15 residues. As DNA, the CDR3 is TGTGCCAGCAGTGAACCGGGGCGCATGAACACTGAAGCTTTCTTT. Its translation is CASSEPGRMNTEAFF.

This chain joins TRBV2 and TRBJ2-1, with TRBD2 matching 8 bases. The CDR3 has 15 residues. V shed 4 bases, J shed 3 bases, and the junction held 5 bases outside the gene matches. Germline CDR1 SNHLY, CDR2 FYNNEI. The CDR3 protein is CASSVGLAGYNEQFF. Written as DNA, the CDR3 is TGTGCCAGCAGTGTGGGCCTAGCGGGCTACAATGAGCAGTTCTTC.

This rearrangement joins TRBV28 to TRBJ2-3; 8 bases align to TRBD2. The CDR3 length is 14 residues. The V gene's germline CDR1 is MDHEN and CDR2 SYDVKM. The DNA for the CDR3 is TGTGCTACCCATCCTTCGGGGGGGTGGAATACGCAGTATTTT. Amino acids: CATHPSGGWNTQYF.

The table lists this clone with a count of one. The chain uses TRBV30 and TRBJ2-2; 7 positions match TRBD1. With V trimmed by 2 bases and J by 3 bases, 3 bases remained unmatched. Germline CDR1 is GTSNPN and CDR2 is SVGIG (reference sequence). CDR3 length: 14 residues. CDR3: CAWSTQGYTGELFF. CDR3 DNA sequence: TGTGCCTGGAGTACACAGGGGTACACCGGGGAGCTGTTTTTT.

The rearrangement links TRBV7-8 to TRBJ2-7, with D maybe TRBD2 (6 bases). The CDR3 totals 14 residues. The V end was cut by 4 bases, the J end by 4 bases, with 14 bases between. Germline CDR1 is SGHVS and CDR2 is FQNEAQ. CDR3 sequence: CASSSREEGYEQYF. CDR3 in DNA: TGTGCCAGCAGCTCCAGAGAGGAGGGGTACGAGCAGTACTTC.

This sequence joins TRBV19 and TRBJ2-4; tentatively, D is TRBD1 (5 bases). Germline assignment: CDR1 LNHDA and CDR2 SQIVND (reference sequence). Trimming removed 1 base from V and 11 bases from J, with 6 bases in between. This CDR3 is 11 amino acids long. The CDR3 here is CASSIGGFQYF. The CDR3 DNA reads as TGTGCCAGTAGTATAGGGGGCTTTCAGTACTTC.

J is TRBJ2-5 and V is TRBV5-1; perhaps TRBD1 as D (6 bases). This CDR3 is built from 14 residues. The V and J ends lost 1 base and 3 bases respectively, with 10 bases between them. Per germline, CDR1 SGHRS and CDR2 YFSETQ. CDR3 coding DNA: TGCGCCAGCAGCTTGTTTCCAGGGGAAGAGACCCAGTACTTC. It translates to CASSLFPGEETQYF.

The chain combines TRBV5-6 with TRBJ2-1; either TRBD1 or TRBD2 may supply D (6 bases each). CDR1 and CDR2 from the germline V gene are SGHDT and YYEEEE. Trimming took 4 bases from V and 0 from J, leaving 11 bases between them. The CDR3 spans 15 residues. This chain's CDR3 is CASSRRGSSYNEQFF. CDR3 bases: TGTGCCAGCAGCCGGAGGGGGAGCTCCTACAATGAGCAGTTCTTC.

The sample holds a few counts of this clone. V and J are TRBV10-2 and TRBJ2-1; D is uncertain. CDR1 is WSHSY and CDR2 is SAAADI in the germline V gene. The ends were cut back, 5 bases at V and 8 bases at J, with 7 bases in the middle. CDR3 size: 11 residues. CDR3 nucleotide sequence: TGCGCCAGCAGTCCGGTTGATGAGCAGTTCTTC. Its protein product is CASSPVDEQFF.

The sample holds a few counts of this clone. This chain's CDR3 is CASSGVGLAGGSTQYF. The CDR3 DNA sequence: TGTGCCAGCAGTGGGGTAGGCCTAGCGGGAGGAAGTACGCAGTATTTT. The chain has TRBV2 and TRBJ2-3; 11 nucleotides agree with TRBD2. CDR1 and CDR2 from the germline V gene are SNHLY and FYNNEI. After removal of 4 bases from V and 8 bases from J, the junction contained 11 bases not matched to a gene. The CDR3 is 16 amino acids.

J is TRBJ2-7 and V is TRBV5-4; D uncertain. This CDR3 spans 13 amino acids. Trimming shortened V by 3 bases and J by 2 bases, and 9 bases separated the two germline ends. Germline V gene data show CDR1 as SGHNT and CDR2 as YYREEE (reference sequence). In nucleotides, the CDR3 is TGTGCCAGCAGCTCGCTTGACACCTACGAGCAGTACTTC. Translating it yields CASSSLDTYEQYF. Full variable domain (rest looked up from reference TRBV5-4 and TRBJ2-7): ETGVTQSPTHLIKTRGQQVTLRCSSQSGHNTVSWYQQALGQGPQFIFQYYREEENGRGNFPPRFSGLQFPNYSSELNVNALELDDSALYLCASSSLDTYEQYFGPGTRLTVT.

This clone was counted only a few times. The chain links TRBV11-2 to TRBJ2-2; D not certain. V dropped 3 bases and J dropped 2 bases, with 1 base sitting between them. CDR1 is SGHAT, CDR2 FQNNGV, per germline. The CDR3 loop spans 12 amino acids. The CDR3 loop is CASSFNTGELFF. The CDR3 DNA sequence: TGTGCCAGCAGCTTTAACACCGGGGAGCTGTTTTTT.

CDR3 nucleotides: TGCAGCGTTGATATTATGGTTTCGAACACTGAAGCTTTCTTT. Residues: CSVDIMVSNTEAFF. This rearrangement joins TRBV29-1 to TRBJ1-1, with D unclear. V was cut by 3 bases and J by 1 base, with 12 bases left in between. The CDR3 is 14 amino acids. Per germline, CDR1 SQVTM and CDR2 ANQGSEA.

This clone was picked up one time. CDR3 protein: CASSIRTANTGELFF. The CDR3, as DNA: TGCGCCAGCAGCATACGGACAGCGAACACCGGGGAGCTGTTTTTT. The rearrangement joins TRBV5-1 to TRBJ2-2, with D perhaps matching TRBD1 (6 bases). Germline V gene data show CDR1 as SGHRS and CDR2 as YFSETQ. V dropped 4 bases and J dropped 0 bases, with 10 bases sitting between them. This CDR3 comprises 15 residues.

This chain links TRBV21-1 with TRBJ2-2; the table's D call, TRBD1, was not checked against the DNA. TRBV21-1 is reported as a pseudogene. CDR3 length equals 17 residues. The CDR3 sequence is CASSLVWSQTNTGELFF. The CDR3 nucleotides read TGTGCCAGCAGCTTGGTGTGGTCCCAGACGAACACCGGGGAGCTGTTTTTT.

The chain employs TRBV29-1 and TRBJ2-2; D unclear. There are 14 residues in the CDR3. Germline V gene lookup returns CDR1 SQVTM and CDR2 ANQGSEA. V lost 5 bases and J lost 1, with 11 bases in between. CDR3: CSVQKYENTGELFF. DNA for the CDR3: TGCAGCGTTCAGAAGTATGAGAACACCGGGGAGCTGTTTTTT.

The V call is TRBV9, the J call TRBJ2-2, with a tentative D call TRBD1 (5 bases). This CDR3 has 19 residues. CDR1 is SGDLS and CDR2 is YYNGEE in the germline V gene. The V end lost 1 base, the J end lost 2 bases, and 21 bases lay between the germline ends. The CDR3 nucleotides read TGTGCCAGCAGCGTACTGCCCCCCCAGGGCGCCCTTAACACCGGGGAGCTGTTTTTT. Translating gives CASSVLPPQGALNTGELFF.